The rows below give T cell receptor beta chains drawn from one sample of a study of fetal regulatory T cell absence and autoimmunity. Measured with immunoSEQ multiplex PCR; TCRdb has only the in-frame clones, and not every one. The sample lists approximately 94,000 clones; 60% to 80% were seen once. Sequenced: pancreas tissue. The source is a male donor with IPEX syndrome. The CDR3 runs from the conserved cysteine through the conserved F or W. Fields, in order: clone size, D gene, J gene, V gene, CDR3 protein, CDR3 DNA. The D gene is left open where the match is weak. Only part of the rows carry a size: once, few, many, or a class if the clone is expanded.

medium-sized . TRBJ1-2 TRBV5-1 CASSSGAYGYTF TGCGCCAGCAGCTCAGGGGCCTATGGCTACACCTTC
. . TRBJ2-6 TRBV13 CASSSLQVASGANVLTF TGTGCCAGCAGCTCGCTTCAAGTGGCCTCTGGGGCCAACGTCCTGACTTTC
. TRBD1 TRBJ1-4 TRBV5-4 CASSLGGTGTELFF TGTGCCAGCAGCTTGGGGGGGACAGGGACGGAACTGTTTTTT
. TRBD1 TRBJ2-7 TRBV5-1 CASSLTGAYEQYF TGCGCCAGCAGCTTGACAGGGGCCTACGAGCAGTACTTC
. . TRBJ1-2 TRBV25-1 CASSEWGNYGYTF TGTGCCAGCAGTGAATGGGGTAACTATGGCTACACCTTC
once TRBD2 TRBJ2-4 TRBV11-3 CASSFSFGTSGGRDIQYF TGTGCCAGCAGCTTTTCGTTCGGGACTAGCGGGGGTAGGGACATTCAGTACTTC
. TRBD2 TRBJ2-3 TRBV29-1 CSGGRGSDTQYF TGCAGCGGGGGGAGGGGTTCCGATACGCAGTATTTT
. TRBD1 TRBJ1-6 TRBV6-1 CASSLGTGRSPLHF TGTGCCAGCAGTCTTGGGACAGGGCGTTCACCCCTCCACTTT
. . TRBJ1-4 TRBV6-6 CASIGHLGEKLFF TGTGCCAGCATTGGACACCTGGGCGAAAAACTGTTTTTT
. . TRBJ1-2 TRBV7-2 CASSPRGGDYGYTF TGTGCCAGCAGTCCACGCGGGGGAGACTATGGCTACACCTTC
. . TRBJ2-1 TRBV10-1 CASISSSYNEQFF TGCGCCAGCATCTCCAGCTCCTACAATGAGCAGTTCTTC
few . TRBJ1-1 TRBV5-1 CASSLGRGNTEAFF TGCGCCAGCAGCTTGGGCAGGGGGAACACTGAAGCTTTCTTT
. TRBD2 TRBJ2-7 TRBV5-1 CASSSTSGMTYEQYF TGCGCCAGCAGCTCCACTAGCGGGATGACCTACGAGCAGTACTTC
. . TRBJ1-4 TRBV10-1 CASSESRGADEKLFF TGCGCCAGCAGTGAGTCGAGGGGGGCCGATGAAAAACTGTTTTTT
. TRBD1 TRBJ2-7 TRBV9 CASSPRDRVWEQYF TGTGCCAGCAGCCCCCGGGACAGGGTATGGGAGCAGTACTTC
. . TRBJ2-2 TRBV6-4 CASKDGELFF TGTGCCAGCAAAGACGGGGAGCTGTTTTTT
. . TRBJ2-7 TRBV6-5 CAKGFRGVYEQYF TGTGCCAAGGGTTTCCGGGGAGTCTACGAGCAGTACTTC
few TRBD2 TRBJ2-1 TRBV19 CASSPGLGFFDEQFF TGTGCCAGTAGTCCAGGACTAGGCTTTTTCGATGAGCAGTTCTTC
. TRBD1 TRBJ1-4 TRBV6-5 CASSPGTASNEKLFF TGTGCCAGCAGCCCCGGGACAGCATCTAATGAAAAACTGTTTTTT
once TRBD2 TRBJ2-2 TRBV10-3 CAISAGGRGTGELFF TGTGCCATCAGTGCGGGCGGGAGGGGCACCGGGGAGCTGTTTTTT
. . TRBJ1-2 TRBV5-1 CASSFEFYYGYTF TGCGCCAGCAGCTTCGAGTTTTACTATGGCTACACCTTC
. . TRBJ2-7 TRBV5-1 CASSLEQGTLRYEQYF TGCGCCAGCAGCTTGGAACAGGGTACTCTCAGGTACGAGCAGTACTTC
. . TRBJ1-2 TRBV27 CASSLSRRDYGYTF TGTGCCAGCAGTTTATCGCGCAGGGACTATGGCTACACCTTC
once . TRBJ2-3 TRBV7-8 CASSPQDTDTQYF TGTGCCAGCAGCCCGCAAGACACAGATACGCAGTATTTT
. . TRBJ2-1 TRBV11-2 CASARRPAYNEQFF TGTGCCAGCGCTCGGCGCCCGGCCTACAATGAGCAGTTCTTC